Below, 13 T cell receptor beta chains from the same sample are listed, as sequenced in a study of early T cells in non-severe SARS-CoV-2 infection. One entry per CDR3 protein, called by TCRdb with MiXCR from the 5' RACE reads. The table has 50,000 to 70,000 distinct CDR3 sequences, approximately 15% seen once. The source material was whole blood, sampled at baseline. Receptors were obtained from an adult who was a healthcare worker with PCR-confirmed SARS-CoV-2 infection or an uninfected control (not recorded which).

This clonotype appeared a few times. The chain couples TRBV9 to TRBJ2-1; tentatively, D is TRBD2 (5 bases). The V end was cut by 1 base, the J end by 8 bases, with 13 bases between. This CDR3 comprises 14 residues. Germline CDR1 SGDLS, CDR2 YYNGEE. CDR3 bases: TGTGCCAGCAGCGTATCGGGAAGGTCGGATGAGCAGTTCTTC. Protein: CASSVSGRSDEQFF.

This clonotype was picked up many times. The V and J genes are TRBV28 and TRBJ2-2; D gene uncertain. V lost 3 bases to trimming and J lost 0 bases, with 5 bases between them. Germline V gives CDR1 MDHEN, CDR2 SYDVKM. The CDR3 consists of 14 residues. This chain's CDR3 is CASSFGTNTGELFF. The CDR3 DNA reads TGTGCCAGCAGTTTCGGTACGAACACCGGGGAGCTGTTTTTT.

The J gene is TRBJ2-7, the V gene TRBV6-1, with 11 bases identical to TRBD1. The CDR3 sequence is 15 residues long. Germline V CDR1 and CDR2: MNHNS, SASEGT. J was trimmed by 4 bases and V by 7 bases; bases with no gene match: 9. DNA for the CDR3: TGTGCCAGCACCATCCGGACAGGGGGCGCGTACGAGCAGTACTTC. Its translation: CASTIRTGGAYEQYF.

This rearrangement joins TRBV29-1 to TRBJ2-7, with 7 bases fitting TRBD1. The germline CDR1 and CDR2 sequences are SQVTM and ANQGSEA. J was trimmed by 0 bases and V by 7 bases; bases with no gene match: 6. The CDR3 has 13 amino acids. Written as DNA, the CDR3 is TGCAGCGGTTCCGGGACAGCCTCCTACGAGCAGTACTTC. Its translation: CSGSGTASYEQYF.

The V and J genes are TRBV5-1 and TRBJ2-1; possibly TRBD1 for D (7 bases). V lost 4 bases and J 3 bases, leaving 20 bases between the germline ends. The CDR3 length is 17 residues. Germline assignment: CDR1 SGHRS and CDR2 YFSETQ. The chain's CDR3 is CASSPAPGGIYYNEQFF. The CDR3 region has the DNA TGCGCCAGCAGCCCAGCCCCAGGGGGGATTTACTACAATGAGCAGTTCTTC.

This clonotype was counted a few times. CDR3: CASSLGYEQYF. Here the CDR3 DNA reads TGTGCCAGCAGTCTGGGGTACGAGCAGTACTTC. This chain connects TRBV28 to TRBJ2-7; D uncertain. Per germline, CDR1 MDHEN and CDR2 SYDVKM. V was trimmed by 5 bases and J by 4 bases, leaving 6 bases between them. The CDR3 spans 11 residues.

This clonotype was detected a few times. This chain joins TRBV5-1 and TRBJ2-3, with 8 bases aligning to TRBD1. The CDR3 has 14 amino acids. Trimming at V came to 10 bases and at J to 3 bases, leaving 10 bases not matched to a gene. Germline V gives CDR1 SGHRS, CDR2 YFSETQ. CDR3 nucleotide sequence: TGCGCCGGAAGACAGGGGACTGGAACAGATACGCAGTATTTT. This encodes CAGRQGTGTDTQYF.

This clonotype has only a few counts. The rearrangement joins TRBV3-1 to TRBJ2-1, with 8 bases that match TRBD1. V dropped 7 bases and J dropped 7; count of bases not matched to a gene: 9. The CDR3 has 14 amino acids. Germline loops: CDR1 LGHDT, CDR2 YNNKEL (reference sequence). The CDR3 sequence: CASNDQGAKNEQFF. The CDR3 nucleotides are TGTGCCAGCAATGATCAGGGGGCTAAAAATGAGCAGTTCTTC.

The chain is built from TRBV28 and TRBJ2-7; D unclear. There are 16 residues in the CDR3. Germline V CDR1 and CDR2: MDHEN, SYDVKM. Trimming took 3 bases from V and 0 from J, leaving 15 bases between them. The CDR3 nucleotides are TGTGCCAGCAGTTTGGGCAGGACCCTAAGCTCCTACGAGCAGTACTTC. It yields the protein CASSLGRTLSSYEQYF.

The rearrangement links TRBV9 to TRBJ2-2; D unclear. V dropped 4 bases and J dropped 2 bases, with 15 bases sitting between them. Germline CDR1 is SGDLS and CDR2 is YYNGEE. The CDR3 sequence is 16 residues long. The CDR3 nucleotides are TGTGCCAGCAGCCCCTGGCCATCTGTAAACACCGGGGAGCTGTTTTTT. It yields the protein CASSPWPSVNTGELFF.

The chain is built from TRBV12-3 or TRBV12-4 and TRBJ1-1, with D possibly matching TRBD1 (5 bases). V lost 3 bases, J lost 5 bases, and 13 bases lay in between. The CDR3 totals 14 residues. CDR3 loop: CASSFGGAGTEAFF. CDR3 in DNA: TGTGCCAGCAGTTTTGGAGGGGCTGGAACTGAAGCTTTCTTT.

In this sample, this clonotype turned up a few times. This sequence joins TRBV3-1 and TRBJ2-7, with TRBD2 matching over 9 bases. This CDR3 is 17 amino acids long. The germline gives CDR1 LGHDT, CDR2 YNNKEL (reference sequence). Trimming at V came to 0 bases and at J to 0 bases, leaving 6 bases not matched to a gene. The CDR3: CASSQDPAGGFSYEQYF. In nucleotides, the CDR3 is TGTGCCAGCAGCCAAGACCCAGCGGGGGGTTTCTCCTACGAGCAGTACTTC.

This clonotype was seen more than once but under ten times. V is TRBV29-1 and J is TRBJ1-2; D ambiguous. Germline CDR1 and CDR2: SQVTM and ANQGSEA. The V gene lost 4 bases and the J gene lost 5 bases, with 14 bases spanning the gap. This CDR3 comprises 13 residues. For the CDR3, the DNA is TGCAGCGTTGGGGGTGGGCAAGGGTATGGCTACACCTTC. Translation gives CSVGGGQGYGYTF.